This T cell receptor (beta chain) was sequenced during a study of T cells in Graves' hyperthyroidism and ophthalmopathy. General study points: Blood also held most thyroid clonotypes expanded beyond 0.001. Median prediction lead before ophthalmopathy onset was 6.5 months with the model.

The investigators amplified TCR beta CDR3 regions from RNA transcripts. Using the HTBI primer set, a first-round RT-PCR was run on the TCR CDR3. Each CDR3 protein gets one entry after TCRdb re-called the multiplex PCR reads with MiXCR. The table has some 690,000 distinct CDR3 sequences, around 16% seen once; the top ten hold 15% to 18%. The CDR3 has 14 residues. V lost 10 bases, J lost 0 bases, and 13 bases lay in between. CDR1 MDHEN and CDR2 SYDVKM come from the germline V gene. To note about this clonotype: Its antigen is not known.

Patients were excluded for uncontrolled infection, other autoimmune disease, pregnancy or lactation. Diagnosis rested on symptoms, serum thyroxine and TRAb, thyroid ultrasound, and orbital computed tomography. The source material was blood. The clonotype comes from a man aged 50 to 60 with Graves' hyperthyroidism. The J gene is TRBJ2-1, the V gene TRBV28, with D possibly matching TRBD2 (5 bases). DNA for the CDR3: TGTGCCACGGTGGAGGCCGGCTCCTACAATGAGCAGTTCTTC. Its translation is CATVEAGSYNEQFF.